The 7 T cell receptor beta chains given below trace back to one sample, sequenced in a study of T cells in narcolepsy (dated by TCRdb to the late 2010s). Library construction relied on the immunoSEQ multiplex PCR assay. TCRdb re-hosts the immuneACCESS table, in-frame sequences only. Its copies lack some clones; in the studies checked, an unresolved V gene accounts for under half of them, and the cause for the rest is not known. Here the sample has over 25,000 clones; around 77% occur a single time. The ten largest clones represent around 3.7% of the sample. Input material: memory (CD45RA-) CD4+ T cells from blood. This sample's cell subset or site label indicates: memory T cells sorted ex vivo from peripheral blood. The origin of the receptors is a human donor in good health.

The CDR3 sequence: CASSQTGTGGNEQFF. The CDR3 DNA is TGCGCCAGCAGCCAAACCGGGACAGGGGGTAATGAGCAGTTCTTC. The rearrangement links TRBV5-1 to TRBJ2-1; 11 bases are shared with TRBD1. The CDR3 totals 15 residues. The V segment lost 4 bases and the J segment 7 bases; nucleotides outside the gene matches: 7. Germline V gene sequence: CDR1 SGHRS, CDR2 YFSETQ.

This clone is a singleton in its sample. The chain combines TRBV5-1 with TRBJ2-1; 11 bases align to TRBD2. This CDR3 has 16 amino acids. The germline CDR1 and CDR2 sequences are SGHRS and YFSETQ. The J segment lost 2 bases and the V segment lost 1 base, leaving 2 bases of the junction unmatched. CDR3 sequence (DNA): TGCGCCAGCAGCTTGACTAGCGGGAGCACCTACAATGAGCAGTTCTTC. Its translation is CASSLTSGSTYNEQFF.

The CDR3 region has the DNA TGTGCCAGCTCACCACCGGGGGCGTGGCAGGCTGGAAACACCATATATTTT. Protein sequence: CASSPPGAWQAGNTIYF. The chain links TRBV18 to TRBJ1-3; possible D gene TRBD1, 6 bases. The CDR3 extends over 17 amino acids. Germline assignment: CDR1 KGHSH and CDR2 LQKENI. V was trimmed by 0 bases and J by 2 bases, leaving 14 bases between them.

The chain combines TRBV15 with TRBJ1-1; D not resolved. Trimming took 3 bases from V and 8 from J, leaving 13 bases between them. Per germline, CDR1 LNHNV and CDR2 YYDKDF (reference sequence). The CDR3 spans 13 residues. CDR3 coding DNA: TGTGCCACCAGCAGTGAAGAAAGAATCGAAGCTTTCTTT. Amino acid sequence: CATSSEERIEAFF.

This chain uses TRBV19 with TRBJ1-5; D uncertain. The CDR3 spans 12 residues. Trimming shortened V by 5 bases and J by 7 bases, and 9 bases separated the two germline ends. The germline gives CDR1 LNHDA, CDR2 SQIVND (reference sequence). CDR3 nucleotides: TGTGCCAGTAGTTTTTTAACCCAGCCCCAGCATTTT. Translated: CASSFLTQPQHF.

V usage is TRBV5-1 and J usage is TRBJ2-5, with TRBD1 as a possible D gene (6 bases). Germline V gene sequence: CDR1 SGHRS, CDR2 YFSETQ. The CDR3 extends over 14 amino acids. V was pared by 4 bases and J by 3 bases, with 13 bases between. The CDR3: CASSPVRTEETQYF. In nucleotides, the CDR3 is TGCGCCAGCAGCCCCGTGAGGACAGAAGAGACCCAGTACTTC.

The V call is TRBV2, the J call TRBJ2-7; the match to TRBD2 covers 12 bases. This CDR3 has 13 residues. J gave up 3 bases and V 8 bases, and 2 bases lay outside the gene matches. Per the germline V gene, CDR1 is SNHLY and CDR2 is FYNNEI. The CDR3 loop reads CASQTSGGYEQYF. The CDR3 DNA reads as TGTGCCAGCCAGACTAGCGGGGGCTACGAGCAGTACTTC.